These 9 T cell receptor beta chains share one sample of origin, sequenced in a study of shared clonotypes between healthy human individuals. The method was immunoSEQ multiplex PCR; TCRdb's version includes in-frame clones alone and lacks a portion of them. The sample records roughly 2.4 million clones, approximately 94% being singletons. The sample was naive CD4+ T cells sorted from blood. Subset meaning: CD45RA+ positively selected. The receptors originated from a man aged 18 to 35 in good health.

Comment on this clone: This same CDR3 is encoded by further DNA sequences in the sample. The V call is TRBV10-3, the J call TRBJ1-4; TRBD1 matches at 8 bases. Trimming at V came to 2 bases and at J to 8 bases, leaving 4 bases not matched to a gene. The germline CDR1 and CDR2 sequences are ENHRY and SYGVKD. The CDR3 loop spans 14 amino acids. The CDR3 DNA reads TGTGCCATCAGTGAGGGACAGGGAGGGGAAAAACTGTTTTTT. Translation: CAISEGQGGEKLFF.

This chain's CDR3 is CASIEDRGLRGYTF. The CDR3 DNA sequence: TGTGCCAGCATCGAGGACAGGGGGTTGCGAGGCTACACCTTC. The chain carries TRBV6-6 and TRBJ1-2, with 10 nucleotides matching TRBD1. The CDR3 runs 14 residues. V gave up 7 bases and J gave up 8 bases; unmatched junction bases: 10. Looked up from germline, CDR1 is MNHNY and CDR2 is SVGAGI (reference sequence).

CDR3 sequence reads: CASSQRALITGELFF. DNA of the CDR3: TGTGCCAGCAGCCAAAGGGCCCTGATTACCGGGGAGCTGTTTTTT. This chain joins TRBV2 and TRBJ2-2, with D unresolved. Trimming took 6 bases from V and 5 from J, leaving 16 bases between them. Germline CDR1 is SNHLY and CDR2 is FYNNEI. The CDR3 has 15 residues.

This rearrangement joins TRBV2 to TRBJ2-3, with 12 bases aligning to TRBD2. Trimming took 3 bases from V and 1 from J; bases not matched to a gene: 8. The germline V gene encodes CDR1 SNHLY and CDR2 FYNNEI. CDR3 size: 18 residues. CDR3 region: CASSETSGRIRGTDTQYF. CDR3 sequence (DNA): TGTGCCAGCAGTGAGACTAGCGGGAGAATAAGGGGCACAGATACGCAGTATTTT.

This sequence joins TRBV28 and TRBJ2-7; the D gene could be TRBD1 or TRBD2 (5 bases each). This CDR3 is 15 amino acids long. The germline V and J ends were trimmed by 5 bases and 3 bases, with 17 bases remaining between them. The germline V gene encodes CDR1 MDHEN and CDR2 SYDVKM. CDR3 sequence (DNA): TGTGCCAGCAGTGGTGGGGACCCCGATATCTACGAGCAGTACTTC. This gives the protein CASSGGDPDIYEQYF.

The gene calls are TRBV4-2 and TRBJ2-7; 9 bases are shared with TRBD1. From germline, CDR1 is LGHNA and CDR2 YNFKEQ. Losses at the gene ends were 0 bases for V and 4 bases for J; bases not matched to a gene: 16. CDR3 length equals 19 residues. The chain's CDR3 is CASSQDVSGQGTLPYEQYF. The CDR3 DNA sequence: TGTGCCAGCAGCCAAGATGTTTCCGGACAGGGGACTCTACCGTACGAGCAGTACTTC.

The chain carries TRBV5-6 and TRBJ2-1; 7 positions match TRBD2. Germline trimming cut 3 bases from V and 6 bases from J; bases unmatched to any gene: 9. CDR1 is SGHDT and CDR2 is YYEEEE in the germline V gene. The CDR3 has 15 amino acids. The CDR3 DNA reads TGTGCCAGCAGCTCGAACCGGCTAGCGGTCAATGAGCAGTTCTTC. It specifies CASSSNRLAVNEQFF.

This clone showed up just once. The gene calls are TRBV27 and TRBJ2-6; tentatively, D is TRBD1 (5 bases). The V gene lost 3 bases and the J gene lost 1 base, with 13 bases spanning the gap. Germline CDR1 reads MNHEY; CDR2 reads SMNVEV (reference sequence). The CDR3 sequence is 17 residues long. CDR3 nucleotide sequence: TGTGCCAGCAGTTTCAACTCAGGGAAATCTGGGGCCAACGTCCTGACTTTC. Its translation is CASSFNSGKSGANVLTF.

The gene calls are TRBV2 and TRBJ1-4, with D unclear. Germline lookup yields CDR1 SNHLY and CDR2 FYNNEI. The CDR3 runs to 11 residues. Trimming cost V 4 bases and J 11 bases, with 8 bases left between them. The CDR3 nucleotides are TGTGCCAGCAGTGGAACAGTGAAACTGTTTTTT. As protein: CASSGTVKLFF.